This TCR beta chain came from a study of T-cell reconstitution after alpha-beta-depleted transplantation in children. The CDR3 has 15 residues. Germline CDR1 and CDR2: SGHVS and FNYEAQ. V lost 0 bases and J 1 base, leaving 8 bases between the germline ends. This clonotype was found a few times. A library of TCRbeta sequences, prepared with unique molecular identifiers, was generated. Each CDR3 protein is one row after TCRdb ran MiXCR on the PCR reads. The repertoire holds roughly 500,000 distinct CDR3 sequences, with approximately 16% as singletons. The TCR comes from a human donor who donated a stem cell graft to a child with acute lymphoblastic leukemia. Source: PBMCs from the stem cell graft donor, taken from the stem cell graft. The rearrangement uses TRBV7-6 and TRBJ2-3, with unresolved D. DNA of the CDR3: TGTGCCAGCAGCTTAGCGTTGAGTCGCACAGATACGCAGTATTTT. Translation: CASSLALSRTDTQYF.